Shown below are 8 T cell receptor beta chains from a single sample sequenced in a study of blood T cells in healthy people across ages. For the second PCR, which ran for roughly 7 to 11 cycles, a sample-barcoded 5' primer and a J-beta primer mix were used. TCRdb ran MiXCR on the 5' RACE reads and lists one entry per CDR3 protein. The sample gives approximately 1.5 million distinct CDR3 sequences, around 36% of which show up once; about 10% is in the top ten. The specimen sequenced was blood. The receptor set was obtained from a woman in her 30s in good health.

This clonotype was seen many times. This chain connects TRBV9 to TRBJ2-6; D is tentatively TRBD1 or TRBD2 (6 bases each). The V gene's germline CDR1 is SGDLS and CDR2 YYNGEE. This CDR3 region has 18 residues. Trimming shortened V by 0 bases and J by 0 bases, and 13 bases separated the two germline ends. Written as DNA, the CDR3 is TGTGCCAGCAGCGTAGGGTCCGGGGGCGGCTCTGGGGCCAACGTCCTGACTTTC. It codes for CASSVGSGGGSGANVLTF.

The chain employs TRBV3-1 and TRBJ2-3; D is undetermined. Germline loops: CDR1 LGHDT, CDR2 YNNKEL (reference sequence). Trimming stripped 0 bases from V and 7 bases from J, with 14 bases between. This CDR3 has 15 amino acids. The CDR3 sequence is CASSQEKFVVNTQYF. In nucleotides, the CDR3 is TGTGCCAGCAGCCAAGAGAAGTTTGTCGTGAATACGCAGTATTTT.

This clonotype was detected a few times. V usage is TRBV7-2 and J usage is TRBJ2-1; maybe TRBD2 (5 bases). This CDR3 spans 17 amino acids. Germline loops: CDR1 SGHTA, CDR2 FQGNSA. Trimming took off 5 bases at V and 9 bases at J, with 26 bases between the two ends. CDR3 in DNA: TGTGCCAGCAGCGGGTCTGTCGGTAGCGAGGAGGTAGGTGAGCAGTTCTTC. Its protein is CASSGSVGSEEVGEQFF.

The chain uses TRBV6-1 and TRBJ2-3; D is uncertain. The CDR3 sequence is 15 residues long. Looked up from germline, CDR1 is MNHNS and CDR2 is SASEGT. V gave up 1 base and J gave up 2 bases, with 10 bases separating them. CDR3 nucleotide sequence: TGTGCCAGCAGTGAAGGTGGCGGAATCACAGATACGCAGTATTTT. It translates to CASSEGGGITDTQYF.

This clonotype was counted between two and nine times. The rearrangement joins TRBV5-1 to TRBJ2-3, with D possibly TRBD1 on 5 matching bases. V lost 6 bases and J 2 bases, leaving 16 bases between the germline ends. CDR1 is SGHRS, CDR2 YFSETQ, per germline. The CDR3 consists of 15 residues. The CDR3 protein is CASTPIGATTDTQYF. The CDR3 DNA reads TGCGCCAGCACCCCTATAGGGGCCACCACAGATACGCAGTATTTT.

This chain connects TRBV18 to TRBJ2-7; D is unclear. The CDR3 is 17 amino acids. Trimming left V 1 base short and J 2 bases short, with 18 bases between. Germline V lookup: CDR1 KGHSH, CDR2 LQKENI. DNA of the CDR3: TGTGCCAGCTCACCACGATCCGCAGCGCTAGGTCCCTACGAGCAGTACTTC. This gives the protein CASSPRSAALGPYEQYF.

This clonotype occurred a few times. V usage is TRBV2 and J usage is TRBJ1-4; no definite D call. CDR3 length: 13 amino acids. Trimming shortened V by 9 bases and J by 0 bases, and 8 bases separated the two germline ends. Per the germline V gene, CDR1 is SNHLY and CDR2 is FYNNEI. CDR3 sequence: CARATATNEKLFF. The CDR3 nucleotides are TGTGCCAGGGCGACCGCAACTAATGAAAAACTGTTTTTT.

Regarding this clonotype: A read error may be the cause here, since a much bigger clone is one base away. CDR3 residues: CASSLVGSTDPQYF. The CDR3 DNA reads TGTGCCAGCAGCTTAGTAGGCAGCACAGATCCGCAGTATTTT. This rearrangement joins TRBV7-2 to TRBJ2-3; D ambiguous. CDR3 length equals 14 residues. Germline V gene data show CDR1 as SGHTA and CDR2 as FQGNSA.